This TCR beta chain was profiled in a study of shared clonotypes between healthy human individuals. Method: immunoSEQ multiplex PCR; TCRdb's copy keeps in-frame clones and lacks some. The sample carries fewer than 2.5 million clones, over 85% recorded once. Trimming removed 0 bases at V and 1 base at J, with 10 bases between. The V gene's germline CDR1 is MNHEY and CDR2 SVGAGI. This CDR3 is built from 15 residues. This sequence joins TRBV6-5 and TRBJ2-7; D is unresolved. The sequenced sample was naive CD4+ T cells from PBMCs. Documented subset: CD45RA+ positively selected. The clonotype comes from a man younger than 30 in good health. Some clones in this sample may be carry-over from other donors' samples. CDR3 sequence: CASSYSSWTSYEQYF. The CDR3 DNA is TGTGCCAGCAGTTACTCGAGTTGGACGTCCTACGAGCAGTACTTC.